The 26 T cell receptor beta chains below all came from one sample that was sequenced in a study of blood T cell repertoires in COVID-19. TCRdb keeps only in-frame clones here, not all; method: immunoSEQ multiplex PCR. Seen here are 250,000 to 300,000 clones, under 90% observed once, and the top ten hold 2.5% to 3%. Sequences were obtained from peripheral blood. All receptors derive from a woman aged 60-70 years with active or convalescent COVID-19.

The gene calls are TRBV19 and TRBJ2-7, with 7 bases matching TRBD1. This CDR3 is built from 15 residues. With 4 bases clipped from V and 3 bases from J, the junction kept 9 bases outside the gene matches. Germline CDR1 and CDR2: LNHDA and SQIVND (reference sequence). CDR3 DNA sequence: TGTGCCAGTAGTACACAAGGGGGCGAGCTCTACGAGCAGTACTTC. It specifies CASSTQGGELYEQYF.

This clone was seen a handful of times. The chain couples TRBV4-3 to TRBJ2-2, with a possible D match to TRBD1 (5 bases). Germline CDR1 reads LGHNA; CDR2 reads YSLEER. The CDR3 is 12 residues long. Trimming took 5 bases from V and 6 from J, leaving 7 bases between them. The CDR3 DNA sequence: TGCGCCAGCAGCAGGGGTGCCGGGGAGCTGTTTTTT. Its translation: CASSRGAGELFF.

This clone was found once. This rearrangement joins TRBV19 to TRBJ2-5; weak D call: TRBD2 (6 bases). The CDR3 contains 16 residues. The germline V gene encodes CDR1 LNHDA and CDR2 SQIVND (reference sequence). The V gene lost 5 bases and the J gene lost 5 bases, with 21 bases spanning the gap. The DNA of the CDR3 is TGTGCCAGTAGTTCCCACCGGCGGGGTACGTGGGAGACCCAGTACTTC. Encoded protein: CASSSHRRGTWETQYF.

This clone was found once. The chain links TRBV5-6 to TRBJ1-2; 8 nucleotides agree with TRBD1. Germline lookup yields CDR1 SGHDT and CDR2 YYEEEE. CDR3 length: 14 amino acids. V was clipped by 3 bases and J by 8 bases; unmatched bases: 9. The CDR3 sequence: CASSSTGGFRGYTF. The CDR3, as DNA: TGTGCCAGCAGCTCAACAGGGGGGTTTAGAGGCTACACCTTC.

This clone occurred a few times. The gene calls are TRBV11-1 and TRBJ2-7, with 7 bases identical to TRBD1. The CDR3 has 15 amino acids. V lost 0 bases, J lost 4 bases, and 6 bases stayed unmatched. CDR1 and CDR2 (germline): SGHAT, FQDESV (reference sequence). The CDR3 bases are TGTGCCAGCAGCTTAGCAGGGGGCTTTACTTACGAGCAGTACTTC. This sequence encodes CASSLAGGFTYEQYF. Supplemented by reference TRBV11-1 and TRBJ2-7, the full variable domain reads EAEVAQSPRYKITEKSQAVAFWCDPISGHATLYWYRQILGQGPELLVQFQDESVVDDSQLPKDRFSAERLKGVDSTLKIQPAELGDSAMYLCASSLAGGFTYEQYFGPGTRLTVT.

This clone was counted only a few times. The V gene is TRBV6-5, the J gene TRBJ1-6, with D possibly being TRBD1 (5 bases). The CDR3 has 12 amino acids. Per the germline V gene, CDR1 is MNHEY and CDR2 is SVGAGI. Trimming removed 4 bases from V and 9 bases from J, with 7 bases in between. The DNA of the CDR3 is TGTGCCAGCAGTTCAGGGTTTTCACCCCTCCACTTT. Protein sequence: CASSSGFSPLHF.

Comments on this clone: Additional DNA sequences in this sample encode the identical CDR3. This sequence joins TRBV7-3 and TRBJ2-3; D is uncertain. V was pared by 5 bases and J by 4 bases, with 7 bases between. This CDR3 contains 12 residues. The V gene's germline CDR1 is SGHTA and CDR2 FQGTGA. The CDR3 reads CASSPGADTQYF. The CDR3 region has the DNA TGTGCCAGCAGCCCCGGTGCAGATACGCAGTATTTT.

Only one count was recorded for this clone. V gene TRBV25-1 combines with J gene TRBJ1-1, with no clear D. The CDR3 covers 12 residues. CDR1 and CDR2 from the germline V gene are MGHDK and SYGVNS. V was cut by 4 bases and J by 4 bases, with 7 bases left in between. DNA for the CDR3: TGTGCCAGCAGTGCACCCGGCACTGAAGCTTTCTTT. Translation gives CASSAPGTEAFF.

The rearrangement joins TRBV6-6 to TRBJ1-4; 8 bases agree with TRBD1. The ends lost 6 bases at V and 10 bases at J; junction bases unmatched: 4. The germline V gene has CDR1 MNHNY and CDR2 SVGAGI (reference sequence). The CDR3 extends over 12 amino acids. CDR3 sequence: CASSPTGGKLFF. DNA for the CDR3: TGTGCCAGCAGCCCCACAGGGGGAAAACTGTTTTTT.

This clone showed up just a few times. The rearrangement uses TRBV2 and TRBJ2-2; 7 bases align to TRBD2. Germline V gene sequence: CDR1 SNHLY, CDR2 FYNNEI. J was trimmed by 5 bases and V by 6 bases; bases with no gene match: 9. This CDR3 has 15 amino acids. The CDR3 is CASSASGPRTGELFF. The CDR3 nucleotides read TGTGCCAGCAGCGCTAGCGGCCCGAGGACCGGGGAGCTGTTTTTT. The entire variable domain, with the rest obtained from reference TRBV2 and TRBJ2-2, is as follows: EPEVTQTPSHQVTQMGQEVILRCVPISNHLYFYWYRQILGQKVEFLVSFYNNEISEKSEIFDDQFSVERPDGSNFTLKIRSTKLEDSAMYFCASSASGPRTGELFFGEGSRLTVL.

J is TRBJ2-3 and V is TRBV5-4; the D is unclear. The ends were cut back, 0 bases at V and 4 bases at J, with 9 bases in the middle. This CDR3 comprises 14 residues. Germline V gene data show CDR1 as SGHNT and CDR2 as YYREEE (reference sequence). CDR3 in DNA: TGTGCCAGCAGCTTGGCTCTGTTTGCAGATACGCAGTATTTT. Translating gives CASSLALFADTQYF.

This chain connects TRBV5-1 to TRBJ2-7; 9 bases map to TRBD2. V lost 1 base, J lost 2 bases, and 4 bases stayed unmatched. The germline V gene encodes CDR1 SGHRS and CDR2 YFSETQ. The CDR3 has 15 amino acids. The CDR3 DNA is TGCGCCAGCAGCTTGTTTAGCGGGAGCCCCTACGAGCAGTACTTC. Translating it yields CASSLFSGSPYEQYF.

The table lists this clone with a count of one. V is TRBV30 and J is TRBJ1-4, with a possible D match to TRBD1 (5 bases). Deletions cut 4 bases from V and 0 bases from J, with 15 bases between. Germline CDR1 and CDR2: GTSNPN and SVGIG (reference sequence). The CDR3 length is 16 residues. The CDR3 loop reads CAWNRDSRATNEKLFF. As DNA, the CDR3 is TGTGCCTGGAATAGAGACAGCCGAGCAACTAATGAAAAACTGTTTTTT. The full variable domain, rest sourced from reference TRBV30 and TRBJ1-4, is SQTIHQWPATLVQPVGSPLSLECTVEGTSNPNLYWYRQAAGRGLQLLFYSVGIGQISSEVPQNLSASRPQDRQFILSSKKLLLSDSGFYLCAWNRDSRATNEKLFFGSGTQLSVL.

The chain links TRBV10-3 to TRBJ2-5, with TRBD2 matching over 12 bases. After removal of 3 bases from V and 1 base from J, the junction contained 6 bases not matched to a gene. Germline V CDR1 and CDR2: ENHRY, SYGVKD. CDR3 size: 17 residues. The CDR3 DNA reads as TGTGCCATCAGTGATAGACTAGCGGGGGAGATCCAAGAGACCCAGTACTTC. Its protein is CAISDRLAGEIQETQYF.

This clone has a handful of counts. The chain carries TRBV3-1 (or the pseudogene TRBV3-2) and TRBJ1-1; 8 positions agree with TRBD1. The V segment lost 5 bases and the J segment 3 bases; nucleotides outside the gene matches: 8. In germline, CDR1 is LGHDT, CDR2 YNNKEL (reference sequence). This CDR3 has 15 residues. This chain's CDR3 is CASSAGRGRDTEAFF. The DNA of the CDR3 is TGTGCCAGCAGCGCCGGCAGGGGGCGAGACACTGAAGCTTTCTTT.

The chain joins TRBV6-6 to TRBJ1-1; D is perhaps TRBD1 (6 bases). Trimming shortened V by 3 bases and J by 1 base, and 15 bases separated the two germline ends. CDR3 length equals 16 residues. Germline assignment: CDR1 MNHNY and CDR2 SVGAGI (reference sequence). CDR3 amino acids: CASSYPRGATNTEAFF. The CDR3 DNA is TGTGCCAGCAGTTATCCTCGGGGGGCCACGAACACTGAAGCTTTCTTT.

CDR3 nucleotides: TGTGCCAGTAGTAGGTCAGGGGCAAACACCGGGGAGCTGTTTTTT. Translation gives CASSRSGANTGELFF. The chain carries TRBV19 and TRBJ2-2, with D perhaps TRBD1 (6 bases). Trimming left V 4 bases short and J 2 bases short, with 11 bases between. The CDR3 is 15 residues long. Germline CDR1 LNHDA, CDR2 SQIVND (reference sequence).

This chain links TRBV2 with TRBJ2-7, with TRBD2 identical over 12 bases. The CDR3 runs 14 residues. CDR1 and CDR2 from the germline V gene are SNHLY and FYNNEI. V lost 4 bases and J lost 3; bases outside the gene matches: 1. The CDR3 DNA reads as TGTGCCAGCAGTGGGACTAGCGGGGACTACGAGCAGTACTTC. Amino acid sequence: CASSGTSGDYEQYF.

This clone was observed once. CDR3 in DNA: TGTGCCAGTAGTCCCCAAGGCAGGGCCAGCAATCAGCCCCAGCATTTT. This sequence encodes CASSPQGRASNQPQHF. This rearrangement joins TRBV19 to TRBJ1-5, with D possibly being TRBD1 (5 bases). This CDR3 spans 16 amino acids. The V gene lost 5 bases and the J gene lost 1 base, with 15 bases spanning the gap. Germline V gene data show CDR1 as LNHDA and CDR2 as SQIVND (reference sequence).

J is TRBJ2-3 and V is TRBV7-3; 9 bases are shared with TRBD2. Germline lookup yields CDR1 SGHTA and CDR2 FQGTGA. V lost 2 bases, J lost 1 base, and 7 bases stayed unmatched. This CDR3 is built from 17 residues. The CDR3 DNA is TGTGCCAGCAGCTTAGCGGGGGGGCTTTGGGGCACAGATACGCAGTATTTT. Protein sequence: CASSLAGGLWGTDTQYF.

The chain recombines TRBV5-6 with TRBJ1-5; a weak D match, TRBD1 (6 bases). V was cut by 0 bases and J by 5 bases, with 9 bases left in between. The germline CDR1 and CDR2 sequences are SGHDT and YYEEEE. The CDR3 sequence is 14 residues long. The CDR3 nucleotides read TGTGCCAGCAGCTTGGGCAGGGGACATCAGCCCCAGCATTTT. Translated, it gives CASSLGRGHQPQHF.

This clone showed up just once. This rearrangement joins TRBV7-9 to TRBJ1-2; D call uncertain. V dropped 5 bases and J dropped 5 bases, with 9 bases sitting between them. In germline, CDR1 is SEHNR, CDR2 FQNEAQ (reference sequence). The CDR3 has 12 residues. The CDR3 here is CASSRDTYGYTF. CDR3 sequence (DNA): TGTGCCAGCAGCCGTGACACATATGGCTACACCTTC.

J is TRBJ2-1 and V is TRBV7-8, with 7 bases aligning to TRBD1. Germline CDR1 is SGHVS and CDR2 is FQNEAQ. V lost 5 bases, J lost 3 bases, and 4 bases stayed unmatched. The CDR3 has 14 amino acids. The CDR3 DNA reads as TGTGCCAGCAGCCGAACAGGGGTCTACAATGAGCAGTTCTTC. It encodes CASSRTGVYNEQFF. Combining the CDR3 with reference TRBV7-8 and TRBJ2-1 gives the whole variable domain GAGVSQSPRYKVAKRGQDVALRCDPISGHVSLFWYQQALGQGPEFLTYFQNEAQLDKSGLPSDRFFAERPEGSVSTLKIQRTQQEDSAVYLCASSRTGVYNEQFFGPGTRLTVL.

This rearrangement joins TRBV7-9 to TRBJ2-7; 8 bases agree with TRBD1. The ends lost 5 bases at V and 0 bases at J; junction bases unmatched: 3. Germline V gene data show CDR1 as SEHNR and CDR2 as FQNEAQ (reference sequence). The CDR3 consists of 14 residues. Here the CDR3 DNA reads TGTGCCAGCAGCCGGGACAGGAACTCCTACGAGCAGTACTTC. Translated: CASSRDRNSYEQYF.

This chain links TRBV7-3 with TRBJ2-3; 7 bases line up with TRBD2. Germline V gene sequence: CDR1 SGHTA, CDR2 FQGTGA. V shed 7 bases, J shed 0 bases, and the junction held 7 bases outside the gene matches. This CDR3 has 15 amino acids. In DNA, the CDR3 is TGTGCCAGCAACCAGCGGGGATCTAGCACAGATACGCAGTATTTT. Translated: CASNQRGSSTDTQYF.

The chain recombines TRBV10-3 with TRBJ2-5; D perhaps matches TRBD2 (5 bases). Germline V gives CDR1 ENHRY, CDR2 SYGVKD. Between the trimmed V and J ends, which lost 0 bases and 3 bases, there was a span of 14 bases. The CDR3 runs to 16 residues. In DNA form, the CDR3 reads TGTGCCATCAGTGAGTCCTCAGATTCGGAGGAAGAGACCCAGTACTTC. Translated: CAISESSDSEEETQYF.